Each of the 23 T cell receptor beta chains below was sequenced from the same sample in a study of metastatic and nonmetastatic thyroid tumors. Using MiXCR, TCRdb re-called clones from the PCR reads. Of some 28,000 clones in the sample, 20% to 25% were seen once. No patient received treatment before thyroid surgery. Source material: blood. The receptors stem from a female donor with papillary thyroid cancer or a benign thyroid nodule (not recorded which). Some clones in this sample may be carry-over from other donors' samples.

The sample holds many counts of this clone. The junction and the germline gene differ at one end; a read error may be behind it. This CDR3 is also generated by other DNA sequences in the sample. V gene TRBV6-5 combines with J gene TRBJ1-5; D is possibly TRBD1 (5 bases). This CDR3 region has 16 residues. The V gene's germline CDR1 is MNHEY and CDR2 SVGAGI. CDR3 residues: CASSYSVLEGNQPQHF. In DNA, the CDR3 is TGCGCCAGCAGTTACTCGGTTTTAGAGGGGAACCAGCCCCAGCATTTT.

This clone was counted between two and nine times. V gene TRBV11-1 combines with J gene TRBJ2-6; 7 bases are shared with TRBD1. V lost 4 bases and J lost 7; bases outside the gene matches: 16. Germline-derived CDR1 and CDR2 are SGHAT and FQDESV (reference sequence). This CDR3 has 18 residues. The CDR3 sequence is CASSSKDRDPAGANVLTF. The CDR3 DNA is TGTGCCAGCAGCTCCAAAGACAGGGACCCGGCCGGTGCCAACGTCCTGACTTTC.

This clone occurred once. V gene TRBV30 combines with J gene TRBJ1-3, with D hard to call. V lost 4 bases and J 4 bases, leaving 8 bases between the germline ends. Germline CDR1 reads GTSNPN; CDR2 reads SVGIG (reference sequence). The CDR3 loop spans 12 amino acids. CDR3 protein: CAWKGSGNTIYF. CDR3 nucleotide sequence: TGTGCCTGGAAAGGGAGCGGAAACACCATATATTTT.

This clone occurred many times. The chain combines TRBV30 with TRBJ1-6; D is possibly TRBD1 (5 bases). Germline assignment: CDR1 GTSNPN and CDR2 SVGIG (reference sequence). Trimming took off 0 bases at V and 5 bases at J, with 5 bases between the two ends. CDR3 length: 13 residues. The chain's CDR3 is CAWSVQDNSPLHF. CDR3 DNA sequence: TGTGCCTGGAGTGTACAGGATAATTCACCCCTCCACTTT.

This clone was detected only once. The gene calls are TRBV20-1 and TRBJ1-2, with 9 bases identical to TRBD1. This CDR3 is 13 amino acids long. The germline V gene encodes CDR1 DFQATT and CDR2 SNEGSKA (reference sequence). The CDR3 DNA reads TGCAGCACCAAGACAGGGGGAGCAGGTGGCTACACCTTC. Translation gives CSTKTGGAGGYTF.

The sample holds a few counts of this clone. The chain has TRBV6-2 or TRBV6-3 and TRBJ2-3; unclear D gene. Germline CDR1 MNHEY, CDR2 SVGEGT. The CDR3 totals 12 residues. The ends were cut back, 6 bases at V and 2 bases at J, with 6 bases in the middle. The CDR3 DNA reads as TGTGCCAGCAGGCGAGACACAGATACGCAGTATTTT. It translates to CASRRDTDTQYF.

The chain links TRBV20-1 to TRBJ2-1; 8 bases match TRBD2. This CDR3 region has 13 residues. The ends lost 6 bases at V and 3 bases at J; junction bases unmatched: 4. Germline lookup yields CDR1 DFQATT and CDR2 SNEGSKA (reference sequence). CDR3 region: CSAAGGSYNEQFF. DNA for the CDR3: TGCAGTGCCGCGGGAGGTAGCTACAATGAGCAGTTCTTC.

This clone was counted at least ten times. The chain joins TRBV4-1 to TRBJ1-2; 9 positions agree with TRBD1. Germline loops: CDR1 MGHRA, CDR2 YSYEKL. This CDR3 is built from 15 residues. Trimming removed 2 bases from V and 3 bases from J; junction bases left unmatched: 4. This CDR3 reads CASSQTQGADYGYTF. The CDR3 region has the DNA TGCGCCAGCAGCCAAACACAGGGGGCGGACTATGGCTACACCTTC.

This sequence joins TRBV15 and TRBJ2-7, with no clear D. Germline CDR1 and CDR2: LNHNV and YYDKDF (reference sequence). Trimming took 1 base from V and 2 from J, leaving 9 bases between them. The CDR3 extends over 14 amino acids. CDR3 residues: CATSRGQRAYEQYF. CDR3 nucleotide sequence: TGTGCCACCAGCAGAGGCCAAAGGGCCTACGAGCAGTACTTC.

This clone was seen a handful of times. The V gene is TRBV28, the J gene TRBJ2-3, with 11 nucleotides matching TRBD2. After removal of 4 bases from V and 4 bases from J, the junction contained 16 bases not matched to a gene. The CDR3 runs 19 residues. CDR1 and CDR2 (germline): MDHEN, SYDVKM. Here the CDR3 DNA reads TGTGCCAGCAGTTCCTCATCCTTAGCGGGAGGGCAAAGTCCAGATACGCAGTATTTT. Translating gives CASSSSSLAGGQSPDTQYF.

A single count supports this clone. This could be a read error, since a much larger clone is one nucleotide away. The chain is built from TRBV5-4 and TRBJ2-1; 10 nucleotides line up with TRBD2. V gave up 0 bases and J gave up 9 bases; unmatched junction bases: 12. The CDR3 is made up of 17 amino acids. Germline V gene lookup returns CDR1 SGHNT and CDR2 YYREEE (reference sequence). This CDR3 is CASSLGRAGGPRGEQFF. The CDR3 coding sequence is TGTGCCAGCAGCTTGGGGCGAGCGGGAGGGCCAAGAGGTGAGCAGTTCTTC.

This clone was seen ten or more times. With a much larger clone just one base away, this may be a read error. Because it lacks the conserved phenylalanine or tryptophan at the end, this CDR3 is likely a read error. The chain has TRBV9 and TRBJ2-3; 7 nucleotides line up with TRBD2. The CDR3 consists of 12 residues. Germline loops: CDR1 SGDLS, CDR2 YYNGEE. Germline trimming cut 0 bases from V and 8 bases from J; bases unmatched to any gene: 0. CDR3: CASSVGGGTQYL. In DNA form, the CDR3 reads TGTGCCAGCAGCGTAGGGGGGGGTACGCAGTATCTT.

Ten or more counts support this clone. The V gene is TRBV6-1, the J gene TRBJ2-7; D gene uncertain. Per germline, CDR1 MNHNS and CDR2 SASEGT. The CDR3 is 14 amino acids. Trimming pared 5 bases from V and 3 bases from J, leaving 14 bases between. The CDR3 reads CASSPSRVFYEQYF. The CDR3 DNA sequence: TGTGCCAGCAGTCCCTCTAGGGTTTTCTACGAGCAGTACTTC.

This clone was seen ten or more times. The chain couples TRBV4-2 to TRBJ2-1; tentative D call: TRBD1 (5 bases). Germline assignment: CDR1 LGHNA and CDR2 YNFKEQ. V shed 2 bases and J shed 2 bases, with 16 bases lying between them. The CDR3 runs 17 residues. The CDR3 nucleotides read TGTGCCAGCAGCCAAAGGGGCTCAGGGAAACCCTACAATGAGCAGTTCTTC. Amino acids: CASSQRGSGKPYNEQFF.

Only one count was recorded for this clone. The chain uses TRBV9 and TRBJ2-2; D is undetermined. Germline V gene lookup returns CDR1 SGDLS and CDR2 YYNGEE. The germline V and J ends were trimmed by 0 bases and 11 bases, with 11 bases remaining between them. CDR3 size: 13 residues. The chain's CDR3 is CASSVVWGGELFF. The CDR3 DNA is TGTGCCAGCAGCGTAGTATGGGGTGGAGAGCTGTTTTTT.

V gene TRBV4-1 combines with J gene TRBJ2-3; D may be TRBD2 (5 bases). Looked up from germline, CDR1 is MGHRA and CDR2 is YSYEKL. The CDR3 has 15 amino acids. V dropped 0 bases and J dropped 7 bases, with 14 bases sitting between them. Written as DNA, the CDR3 is TGCGCCAGCAGCCAAGATCTGAGCGGCGTCTATACGCAGTATTTT. This encodes CASSQDLSGVYTQYF.

This clone is medium-sized. The chain recombines TRBV28 with TRBJ2-3; 11 positions match TRBD2. Germline CDR1 reads MDHEN; CDR2 reads SYDVKM. With 5 bases clipped from V and 5 bases from J, the junction kept 9 bases outside the gene matches. The length of the CDR3 is 16 residues. CDR3 nucleotides: TGTGCCAGCAGTGTACTAGCGGGAGAAGAGGTAGATACGCAGTATTTT. Translation gives CASSVLAGEEVDTQYF.

Within the sample, this clone is medium-sized. The chain employs TRBV12-3 or TRBV12-4 and TRBJ1-2; a weak D match, TRBD1 (5 bases). CDR3 length: 15 residues. Trimming stripped 1 base from V and 8 bases from J, with 17 bases between. CDR3 bases: TGTGCCAGCAGTTTAGGTCTCAGGGCTCCGAGGGGCTACACCTTC. Amino acids: CASSLGLRAPRGYTF.

This clone has only a few counts. The J gene is TRBJ2-2, the V gene TRBV27; 7 bases are shared with TRBD1. This CDR3 has 15 amino acids. Germline V gene sequence: CDR1 MNHEY, CDR2 SMNVEV (reference sequence). CDR3 in amino acids: CESGPYRGSTGELFF. CDR3 nucleotide sequence: TGTGAAAGCGGACCTTACAGGGGTAGCACCGGGGAGCTGTTTTTT.

This clone was counted many times. The chain combines TRBV10-1 with TRBJ2-2; the D is unclear. Trimming removed 4 bases at V and 6 bases at J, with 6 bases between. The CDR3 runs to 12 residues. Per germline, CDR1 WNHNN and CDR2 SYGVQD (reference sequence). DNA for the CDR3: TGCGCCAGCAGTGTTGAGTCCGGGGAGCTGTTTTTT. It translates to CASSVESGELFF.

This clone counts as medium-sized. Other DNA sequences in this sample translate to the same CDR3. The J gene is TRBJ2-7, the V gene TRBV6-1, with D perhaps being TRBD1 or TRBD2 (6 bases each). V was shortened by 1 base and J by 0 bases, with 10 bases between the two germline ends. The CDR3 covers 15 residues. CDR1 is MNHNS, CDR2 SASEGT, per germline. Here the CDR3 DNA reads TGTGCCAGCAGTGAAGAGGGGGGCGCCTCCTACGAGCAGTACTTC. Encoded protein: CASSEEGGASYEQYF.

There are many counts of this clone. The chain uses TRBV2 and TRBJ2-5, with D unclear. Deletions cut 2 bases from V and 5 bases from J, with 15 bases between. The CDR3 length is 15 residues. The germline CDR1 and CDR2 sequences are SNHLY and FYNNEI. CDR3 DNA: TGTGCCAGCAGTGAACGAACATCGTCCCGGGAGACCCAGTACTTC. It is translated as CASSERTSSRETQYF.

This clone was observed many times. V and J are TRBV2 and TRBJ1-2, with D possibly being TRBD1 (5 bases). This CDR3 has 13 amino acids. Germline values: CDR1 SNHLY, CDR2 FYNNEI. V was cut by 5 bases and J by 2 bases, with 9 bases left in between. The CDR3 sequence: CASSKTENYGYTF. The CDR3 nucleotides are TGTGCCAGCAGTAAGACAGAGAACTATGGCTACACCTTC.